The rows below give T cell receptor beta chains drawn from one sample of a study of blood T cell repertoires in COVID-19. Here immunoSEQ multiplex PCR was the method, and the copy in TCRdb shows in-frame clones only, minus some. The sample has 100,000 to 150,000 clones, 81% seen once. The sequencing input was peripheral blood. The receptor source for this set is a woman aged 55-69 years with active or convalescent COVID-19. CDR3s include the opening cysteine and the closing phenylalanine or tryptophan. The D gene is left open where the match is weak. For some rows the clone size is stated as once, few or many, or as a class when expanded; others skip it.

once	TRBV6-6	TRBJ1-1	NA	CASSYTGGGTEAFF	TGTGCCAGCAGTTACACCGGGGGTGGGACTGAAGCTTTCTTT
NA	TRBV19	TRBJ1-2	TRBD1	CASSIEDRAYGYTF	TGTGCCAGTAGTATAGAGGACAGGGCGTACGGCTACACCTTC
NA	TRBV24-1	TRBJ2-3	NA	CATALGRDTDTQYF	TGTGCCACCGCCCTCGGACGGGACACAGATACGCAGTATTTT
NA	TRBV12-3/TRBV12-4	TRBJ2-7	NA	CASSLVTYYEQYF	TGTGCCAGCAGTTTGGTGACTTATTACGAGCAGTACTTC
NA	TRBV5-1	TRBJ1-5	TRBD1	CASSSGDRGGQPQHF	TGCGCCAGCAGCTCGGGGGACAGGGGAGGTCAGCCCCAGCATTTT
once	TRBV6-5	TRBJ2-1	TRBD2	CASSKRTSGGEQFF	TGTGCCAGCAGCAAGCGGACTAGCGGGGGTGAGCAGTTCTTC
once	TRBV27	TRBJ2-3	NA	CASSFNRVLTDTQYF	TGTGCCAGCAGTTTCAACAGGGTTCTGACAGATACGCAGTATTTT
NA	TRBV2	TRBJ2-3	NA	CASRRTGTGEYF	TGTGCCAGCAGGAGGACTGGGACGGGGGAGTATTTT
once	TRBV7-7	TRBJ2-5	TRBD1	CASSLGGTGGGETQYF	TGTGCTAGCAGCCTAGGAGGGACAGGGGGCGGAGAGACCCAGTACTTC
NA	TRBV19	TRBJ2-5	NA	CASSIVRGTETQYF	TGTGCCAGTAGTATAGTGAGAGGAACAGAGACCCAGTACTTC
NA	TRBV28	TRBJ2-3	TRBD2	CASSHPGLAGGLISTDTQYF	TGTGCCAGCAGCCATCCGGGACTAGCGGGGGGTCTAATAAGCACAGATACGCAGTATTTT
NA	TRBV5-1	TRBJ2-1	TRBD1	CASSLLGGGPNEQFF	TGCGCCAGCAGCTTGTTAGGGGGCGGCCCCAATGAGCAGTTCTTC
NA	TRBV19	TRBJ1-2	NA	CASSIRADGYTF	TGTGCCAGTAGTATCAGGGCGGATGGCTACACCTTC
NA	TRBV19	TRBJ1-3	NA	CASNDPGRGNTIYF	TGTGCCAGTAATGACCCAGGGCGCGGAAACACCATATATTTT
NA	TRBV7-2	TRBJ2-3	TRBD2	CASSWSGGITDTQYF	TGTGCCAGCAGCTGGAGCGGGGGGATTACAGATACGCAGTATTTT
few	TRBV10-3	TRBJ2-2	NA	CAISDARHANTGELFF	TGTGCCATCAGCGACGCTAGGCACGCAAACACCGGGGAGCTGTTTTTT
NA	TRBV19	TRBJ1-4	TRBD1	CASSFSGTGVEKLFF	TGTGCCAGTAGTTTTTCCGGGACAGGTGTTGAAAAACTGTTTTTT
NA	TRBV5-1	TRBJ2-5	TRBD2	CASSFPSSGGVQETQYF	TGCGCCAGCAGCTTTCCGAGTAGCGGGGGTGTCCAAGAGACCCAGTACTTC
NA	TRBV28	TRBJ1-2	TRBD1	CASSSYRGDYGYTF	TGTGCCAGCAGCTCATACAGGGGAGACTATGGCTACACCTTC
NA	TRBV10-1	TRBJ1-5	NA	CASSESRGNQPQHF	TGCGCCAGCAGTGAGTCGAGGGGGAATCAGCCCCAGCATTTT
NA	TRBV21-1	TRBJ2-7	NA	CASSSRYRAEKGDEQYF	TGTGCCAGCAGCTCACGTTACCGGGCCGAAAAGGGGGACGAGCAGTACTTC
NA	TRBV6-2/TRBV6-3	TRBJ2-1	NA	CASSRGGSYNEQFF	TGTGCCAGCAGCAGGGGGGGGTCCTACAATGAGCAGTTCTTC
NA	TRBV5-1	TRBJ1-6	TRBD1	CASRPGTGSGSPLHF	TGCGCCAGCAGACCCGGGACAGGTTCAGGATCACCCCTCCACTTT
NA	TRBV5-1	TRBJ2-2	TRBD2	CASSQTSGRNTGELFF	TGCGCCAGCAGCCAGACTAGCGGGAGGAACACCGGGGAGCTGTTTTTT
NA	TRBV6-1	TRBJ1-2	TRBD1	CASSEGQAVYGYTF	TGTGCCAGCAGTGAGGGACAGGCGGTATATGGCTACACCTTC
once	TRBV6-5	TRBJ2-7	NA	CASSPTGTYEQYF	TGTGCCAGCAGCCCCACAGGTACCTACGAGCAGTACTTC
few	TRBV2	TRBJ1-5	TRBD1	CASTGDRARQPQHF	TGTGCCAGCACGGGTGACAGGGCGCGTCAGCCCCAGCATTTT